This is a list of T cell receptor beta chains from one sample in a study of CD8+ T cells in alopecia areata. Produced via immunoSEQ multiplex PCR; TCRdb's table is partial and in-frame only. In the table there are about 130,000 clones, around 60% of which are singletons. The specimen was CD4+ T cells sorted from blood, collected at week 0. Source of these receptors: a human donor with alopecia areata. CDR3s include the opening cysteine and the closing phenylalanine or tryptophan. Fields, in order: clone size, D gene, J gene, V gene, CDR3 DNA, CDR3 protein. D genes are given only for firm matches. Not all rows give a size; the values are once, few, many and, for expanded clones, a class.

clone size: NA
D gene: NA
J gene: TRBJ2-7
V gene: TRBV5-1
CDR3 DNA: TGCGCCAGCAGCTTGGAGCTGACCCCCCGAGGGATTTACGAGCAGTACTTC
CDR3 protein: CASSLELTPRGIYEQYF

clone size: few
D gene: TRBD1
J gene: TRBJ1-3
V gene: TRBV18
CDR3 DNA: TGTGCCAGCTCACGACAGGGGAACTCTGGAAACACCATATATTTT
CDR3 protein: CASSRQGNSGNTIYF

clone size: NA
D gene: NA
J gene: TRBJ1-6
V gene: TRBV30
CDR3 DNA: TGTGCCTGGAGTCCTGTCGCCTCACCCCTCCACTTT
CDR3 protein: CAWSPVASPLHF

clone size: NA
D gene: NA
J gene: TRBJ2-6
V gene: TRBV30
CDR3 DNA: TGTGCCTGGAGGGGGGGAAAAACAGGGAACTCTGGGGCCAACGTCCTGACTTTC
CDR3 protein: CAWRGGKTGNSGANVLTF

clone size: NA
D gene: NA
J gene: TRBJ1-6
V gene: TRBV4-3
CDR3 DNA: TGCGCCAGCAGCCAGCTCCAGAGTTCACCCCTCCACTTT
CDR3 protein: CASSQLQSSPLHF

clone size: NA
D gene: TRBD1
J gene: TRBJ2-7
V gene: TRBV6-5
CDR3 DNA: TGTGCCAGCAGCTTCGACAGGGGGGGCGAGCAGTACTTC
CDR3 protein: CASSFDRGGEQYF

clone size: NA
D gene: TRBD2
J gene: TRBJ2-7
V gene: TRBV29-1
CDR3 DNA: TGCAGCGTCGGGGGGGCCTCCTACGAGCAGTACTTC
CDR3 protein: CSVGGASYEQYF

clone size: NA
D gene: TRBD1
J gene: TRBJ1-6
V gene: TRBV30
CDR3 DNA: TGTGCCTGGAGTCCCGTGGACAGGGCACCCCTCCACTTT
CDR3 protein: CAWSPVDRAPLHF

clone size: NA
D gene: NA
J gene: TRBJ1-1
V gene: TRBV30
CDR3 DNA: TGTGCCTGGATTGACGGGGTGAACACTGAAGCTTTCTTT
CDR3 protein: CAWIDGVNTEAFF

clone size: NA
D gene: NA
J gene: TRBJ2-7
V gene: TRBV19
CDR3 DNA: TGTGCCAGTACCAGGACGGGGACGGCCTCCTACGAGCAGTACTTC
CDR3 protein: CASTRTGTASYEQYF

clone size: NA
D gene: NA
J gene: TRBJ1-1
V gene: TRBV2
CDR3 DNA: TGTGCCAGCAGCTATTCAGGGGAAGCTTTCTTT
CDR3 protein: CASSYSGEAFF

clone size: NA
D gene: NA
J gene: TRBJ1-2
V gene: TRBV30
CDR3 DNA: TGTGCCTGGAGCCAGAACTATGGCTACACCTTC
CDR3 protein: CAWSQNYGYTF

clone size: NA
D gene: NA
J gene: TRBJ2-4
V gene: TRBV6-1
CDR3 DNA: TGTGCCAGCAGTGAAGTCGAAAACATTCAGTACTTC
CDR3 protein: CASSEVENIQYF

clone size: few
D gene: TRBD2
J gene: TRBJ2-3
V gene: TRBV10-3
CDR3 DNA: TGTGCCATCAGTACTAGCGGATACACAGATACGCAGTATTTT
CDR3 protein: CAISTSGYTDTQYF

clone size: NA
D gene: NA
J gene: TRBJ1-2
V gene: TRBV30
CDR3 DNA: TGTGCCTGGAGCACGGGGAAGCATGGCTACACCTTC
CDR3 protein: CAWSTGKHGYTF

clone size: NA
D gene: NA
J gene: TRBJ2-3
V gene: TRBV5-1
CDR3 DNA: TGCGCCAGCAGCTTGGCCGACCAAACAGATACGCAGTATTTT
CDR3 protein: CASSLADQTDTQYF

clone size: once
D gene: NA
J gene: TRBJ1-2
V gene: TRBV29-1
CDR3 DNA: TGCAGCGTTGACCGTGGACAGCTAAACTATGGCTACACCTTC
CDR3 protein: CSVDRGQLNYGYTF

clone size: NA
D gene: TRBD1
J gene: TRBJ1-6
V gene: TRBV9
CDR3 DNA: TGTGCCAGCAGCCCGCAGGGGGCCGATAATTCACCCCTCCACTTT
CDR3 protein: CASSPQGADNSPLHF

clone size: NA
D gene: NA
J gene: TRBJ1-2
V gene: TRBV27
CDR3 DNA: TGTGCCAGCAGTACGGGACACTCGGGGAACTATGGCTACACCTTC
CDR3 protein: CASSTGHSGNYGYTF

clone size: NA
D gene: TRBD1
J gene: TRBJ2-1
V gene: TRBV29-1
CDR3 DNA: TGCAGCGGGGTCCGGGACAGCTACAATGAGCAGTTCTTC
CDR3 protein: CSGVRDSYNEQFF

clone size: NA
D gene: TRBD1
J gene: TRBJ2-5
V gene: TRBV28
CDR3 DNA: TGTGCCAGCAGTCCCTCGGACAGGGGAGGAGAGACCCAGTACTTC
CDR3 protein: CASSPSDRGGETQYF

clone size: NA
D gene: TRBD1
J gene: TRBJ2-7
V gene: TRBV25-1
CDR3 DNA: TGTGCCAGCAGTCTTGCAGGGGGCTCCTACGAGCAGTACTTC
CDR3 protein: CASSLAGGSYEQYF

clone size: NA
D gene: NA
J gene: TRBJ1-5
V gene: TRBV30
CDR3 DNA: TGTGCCTGGGGGGATGTAGGGGCCCAGCATTTT
CDR3 protein: CAWGDVGAQHF

clone size: NA
D gene: TRBD2
J gene: TRBJ2-7
V gene: TRBV4-2
CDR3 DNA: TGTGCCAGCAGCCAGGAACTAGCGGTACCCTACGAGCAGTACTTC
CDR3 protein: CASSQELAVPYEQYF

clone size: few
D gene: TRBD2
J gene: TRBJ2-1
V gene: TRBV11-2
CDR3 DNA: TGTGCCAGCAGCCTAGGGACTAGCCCTTACAATGAGCAGTTCTTC
CDR3 protein: CASSLGTSPYNEQFF

clone size: NA
D gene: TRBD1
J gene: TRBJ1-2
V gene: TRBV5-1
CDR3 DNA: TGCGCCAGCAGCCCGCGGACAGGGTTGAACTCCGGCTACACCTTC
CDR3 protein: CASSPRTGLNSGYTF

clone size: NA
D gene: NA
J gene: TRBJ2-2
V gene: TRBV5-1
CDR3 DNA: TGCGCCAGCCGGGAACCTGGGCTCACCGGGGAGCTGTTTTTT
CDR3 protein: CASREPGLTGELFF

clone size: few
D gene: NA
J gene: TRBJ2-7
V gene: TRBV14
CDR3 DNA: TGTGCCAGCAGCCAAGAATGGGACACCGCCTACGAGCAGTACTTC
CDR3 protein: CASSQEWDTAYEQYF

clone size: once
D gene: TRBD2
J gene: TRBJ2-3
V gene: TRBV6-6
CDR3 DNA: TGTGCCAGCAGTTACCCGGGGGGGACAGATACGCAGTATTTT
CDR3 protein: CASSYPGGTDTQYF

clone size: NA
D gene: TRBD1
J gene: TRBJ2-7
V gene: TRBV5-1
CDR3 DNA: TGCGCCAGCAGCCCGAGGGGACAGGGTGGGGCCTACGAGCAGTACTTC
CDR3 protein: CASSPRGQGGAYEQYF

clone size: few
D gene: TRBD1
J gene: TRBJ1-3
V gene: TRBV4-2
CDR3 DNA: TGTGCCAGCAGCCAAGCACCTCAGGGGGCAGATGGAAACACCATATATTTT
CDR3 protein: CASSQAPQGADGNTIYF

clone size: once
D gene: NA
J gene: TRBJ2-5
V gene: TRBV18
CDR3 DNA: TGTGCCAGCTCACCATTAATGGGGGAGACCCAGTACTTC
CDR3 protein: CASSPLMGETQYF

clone size: few
D gene: TRBD1
J gene: TRBJ2-7
V gene: TRBV6-6
CDR3 DNA: TGTGCCAGCAGGCGCACAGGGGGTACCTACGAGCAGTACTTC
CDR3 protein: CASRRTGGTYEQYF

clone size: once
D gene: NA
J gene: TRBJ2-7
V gene: TRBV28
CDR3 DNA: TGTGCCAGCATTGGCGGGGAAGAGAGCTCCTACGAGCAGTACTTC
CDR3 protein: CASIGGEESSYEQYF

clone size: NA
D gene: NA
J gene: TRBJ1-1
V gene: TRBV25-1
CDR3 DNA: TGTGCCAGCAGGGAGGAGAAGGGCTCTAGGAGGACTGAAGCTTTCTTT
CDR3 protein: CASREEKGSRRTEAFF